The 23 T cell receptor beta chains below come from one sample, sequenced in a study of identical twins. In TCRdb, the 5' RACE reads were re-called with MiXCR into one record per CDR3 protein. The table has about 240,000 distinct CDR3 sequences, about 7.5% seen once; the top ten hold around 5.4%. Separately, the same data were catalogued under a study of yellow fever vaccine responses in identical twins.

Sequencing was carried out using CD8+ T cells sorted from blood. Receptor source: a woman under 30 in good health.

This clonotype was picked up a small number of times. The chain uses TRBV12-3 or TRBV12-4 and TRBJ1-2; tentatively, D is TRBD1 (5 bases). V lost 3 bases to trimming and J lost 8 bases, with 13 bases between them. The CDR3 is 13 residues long. The DNA of the CDR3 is TGTGCCAGCAGTTTGGGGCCTAAAAGGGGCTACACCTTC. This encodes CASSLGPKRGYTF.

In this sample, this clonotype turned up once. The rearrangement uses TRBV7-9 and TRBJ2-5; 11 bases are a match to TRBD2. The V and J ends lost 9 bases and 1 base, in that order; junction bases with no gene match: 4. The germline V gene has CDR1 SEHNR and CDR2 FQNEAQ (reference sequence). The CDR3 covers 14 residues. The CDR3 here is CASETSGGQETQYF. The CDR3 DNA reads TGTGCCAGTGAAACTAGCGGGGGCCAAGAGACCCAGTACTTC.

The table lists this clonotype with a count of one. An end of the junction does not agree with germline; a read error may underlie this. The chain employs TRBV25-1 and TRBJ2-1; 7 nucleotides agree with TRBD2. From germline, CDR1 is MGHDK and CDR2 SYGVNS. This CDR3 spans 13 amino acids. The CDR3 loop is CASGKRGRGEHFF. DNA of the CDR3: TGTGCCAGCGGGAAGCGGGGACGGGGTGAGCACTTCTTC.

The table lists this clonotype with a few counts. The V gene is TRBV24-1, the J gene TRBJ2-1; 10 positions agree with TRBD2. CDR3 length: 15 residues. Germline values: CDR1 KGHDR, CDR2 SFDVKD. V gave up 1 base and J gave up 13 bases; unmatched junction bases: 9. The CDR3 protein is CATSDFVEREGPQFF. Written as DNA, the CDR3 is TGTGCCACCAGTGATTTTGTCGAGCGGGAGGGCCCCCAGTTCTTC.

The chain has TRBV24-1 and TRBJ2-7; D is uncertain. The CDR3 length is 13 residues. Germline V gene sequence: CDR1 KGHDR, CDR2 SFDVKD. The ends were cut back, 0 bases at V and 4 bases at J, with 6 bases in the middle. The CDR3 here is CATSDLHSYEQYF. The CDR3, as DNA: TGTGCCACCAGTGATTTGCACAGTTACGAGCAGTACTTC.

This clonotype was counted at least ten times. This chain connects TRBV9 to TRBJ1-1; D not certain. This CDR3 spans 15 amino acids. Trimming shortened V by 0 bases and J by 0 bases, and 9 bases separated the two germline ends. The germline gives CDR1 SGDLS, CDR2 YYNGEE. The CDR3 DNA reads TGTGCCAGCAGCGTAGTGGAACAGATGAACACTGAAGCTTTCTTT. Protein product: CASSVVEQMNTEAFF.

This sequence joins TRBV10-2 and TRBJ2-1, with unresolved D. V dropped 4 bases and J dropped 5 bases, with 9 bases sitting between them. Looked up from germline, CDR1 is WSHSY and CDR2 is SAAADI. This CDR3 has 13 residues. CDR3 nucleotide sequence: TGCGCCAGCAGTGTCGCTGGACACAATGAGCAGTTCTTC. Translation: CASSVAGHNEQFF.

This clonotype has a handful of counts. CDR3 nucleotides: TGTGCCAGCAGTTACACTAGCGGGAGTTCGGCCTACCAAGAGACCCAGTACTTC. Residues: CASSYTSGSSAYQETQYF. The chain couples TRBV6-2 or TRBV6-3 to TRBJ2-5; 11 nucleotides agree with TRBD2. Germline trimming cut 2 bases from V and 0 bases from J; bases unmatched to any gene: 8. Per germline, CDR1 MNHEY and CDR2 SVGEGT. This CDR3 contains 18 residues.

This clonotype was recorded a few times. The chain has TRBV7-9 and TRBJ2-1; D is ambiguous. V lost 2 bases and J 0 bases, leaving 11 bases between the germline ends. The CDR3 has 16 amino acids. Germline-derived CDR1 and CDR2 are SEHNR and FQNEAQ (reference sequence). Here the CDR3 DNA reads TGTGCCAGCAGCTTAAACCCCAGGCTCTCCTACAATGAGCAGTTCTTC. As protein: CASSLNPRLSYNEQFF.

This clonotype has a handful of counts. V gene TRBV6-5 combines with J gene TRBJ2-5, with TRBD1 matching over 8 bases. From germline, CDR1 is MNHEY and CDR2 SVGAGI. The CDR3 is made up of 16 amino acids. V was pared by 0 bases and J by 4 bases, with 7 bases of the junction left unmatched. The CDR3 region has the DNA TGTGCCAGCAGTTACTCGGACAGGGACGTTGCAGAGACCCAGTACTTC. Its protein is CASSYSDRDVAETQYF.

This clonotype has more than one count but fewer than ten. The V gene is TRBV12-3 or TRBV12-4, the J gene TRBJ1-1; D perhaps matches TRBD1 (5 bases). V gave up 2 bases and J gave up 3 bases, with 10 bases separating them. The CDR3 extends over 14 amino acids. CDR3 sequence (DNA): TGTGCCAGCAGTTTAACGGGGGGGGACACTGAAGCTTTCTTT. This gives the protein CASSLTGGDTEAFF.

Only a few counts were recorded for this clonotype. The chain joins TRBV29-1 to TRBJ2-1; 7 positions agree with TRBD2. Per germline, CDR1 SQVTM and CDR2 ANQGSEA. The CDR3 contains 16 residues. The V gene end was trimmed by 7 bases and the J gene end by 4 bases; junction bases not matched to a gene: 16. Here the CDR3 DNA reads TGCAGCGCCGAAATCGGACGCGGGAGAGGTTACAATGAGCAGTTCTTC. It yields the protein CSAEIGRGRGYNEQFF.

J is TRBJ2-2 and V is TRBV29-1; 8 nucleotides agree with TRBD1. The CDR3 is 16 amino acids. Germline CDR1 is SQVTM and CDR2 is ANQGSEA. The V gene end was trimmed by 1 base and the J gene end by 1 base; junction bases not matched to a gene: 5. CDR3 nucleotide sequence: TGCAGCGTTGAAGCCACCGGGACAGGGAACACCGGGGAGCTGTTTTTT. The encoded protein is CSVEATGTGNTGELFF.

This clonotype has more than one count but fewer than ten. A read error is likely, as this CDR3 ends without the conserved phenylalanine or tryptophan. Because the CDR3's place on the DNA is in doubt, the DNA is left out and the CDR3 is given as listed by TCRdb. The chain employs TRBV11-2 and TRBJ1-1. CDR1 is SGHAT and CDR2 is FQNNGV in the germline V gene. The CDR3 extends over 11 residues, inclusive of both ends. CDR3 residues: CASSSQTVRVE.

In its sample, this clonotype was seen many times. The V and J genes are TRBV4-1 and TRBJ2-1, with TRBD2 identical over 11 bases. This CDR3 is 16 amino acids long. Germline CDR1 is MGHRA and CDR2 is YSYEKL. V was clipped by 1 base and J by 8 bases; unmatched bases: 7. In DNA form, the CDR3 reads TGCGCCAGCAGCCAAGTCGGACTAGCGGGCGGAGATGAGCAGTTCTTC. This translates into CASSQVGLAGGDEQFF.

The J gene is TRBJ2-2, the V gene TRBV7-6; 8 bases agree with TRBD1. The V segment lost 4 bases and the J segment 4 bases; nucleotides outside the gene matches: 14. Germline V gene sequence: CDR1 SGHVS, CDR2 FNYEAQ. CDR3 length equals 18 residues. CDR3 amino acids: CASSSAVGETGGTGELFF. CDR3 DNA sequence: TGTGCCAGCAGCTCCGCCGTCGGGGAAACAGGGGGCACCGGGGAGCTGTTTTTT.

This clonotype was recorded at least ten times. For the CDR3, the DNA is TGTGCCAGCAGCTTAACTATGGGCGGGAGAGTGTCAGATACGCAGTATTTT. Its protein is CASSLTMGGRVSDTQYF. The V gene is TRBV7-3, the J gene TRBJ2-3, with 7 bases that match TRBD2. Germline CDR1 reads SGHTA; CDR2 reads FQGTGA. Losses at the gene ends were 0 bases for V and 4 bases for J; bases not matched to a gene: 10. This CDR3 contains 17 residues.

The rearrangement joins TRBV28 to TRBJ1-2; 8 bases align to TRBD1. Per germline, CDR1 MDHEN and CDR2 SYDVKM. The CDR3 runs to 15 residues. V lost 2 bases, J lost 3 bases, and 5 bases stayed unmatched. CDR3 nucleotide sequence: TGTGCCAGCAGTTTACTCCCGGGACAGGACTATGGCTACACCTTC. This codes for CASSLLPGQDYGYTF.

This clonotype was seen many times. The genes are TRBV12-3 or TRBV12-4 and TRBJ2-5; D not certain. Trimming left V 1 base short and J 0 bases short, with 6 bases between. The CDR3 extends over 14 amino acids. The CDR3 nucleotides read TGTGCCAGCAGTTTAGAATTGAACCAAGAGACCCAGTACTTC. It translates to CASSLELNQETQYF.

This clonotype appeared many times. V and J are TRBV4-1 and TRBJ2-5, with D unresolved. The CDR3 loop spans 13 amino acids. V was shortened by 1 base and J by 3 bases, with 6 bases between the two germline ends. CDR1 is MGHRA and CDR2 is YSYEKL in the germline V gene. The CDR3 protein is CASSQAPKETQYF. The CDR3 nucleotides are TGCGCCAGCAGCCAAGCCCCAAAAGAGACCCAGTACTTC.

This clonotype has at least ten counts. The CDR3 DNA reads TGTGCCAGCACCCCTAGGCTAGCGGAATACAATGAGCAGTTCTTC. Encoded protein: CASTPRLAEYNEQFF. The chain has TRBV12-3 or TRBV12-4 and TRBJ2-1; 7 bases are a match to TRBD2. CDR3 length: 15 amino acids. Trimming cost V 7 bases and J 4 bases; bases outside gene matches: 10.

In this sample, this clonotype turned up a few times. The V gene is TRBV4-1, the J gene TRBJ2-1; 13 bases are shared with TRBD2. The CDR3 runs 19 residues. V was clipped by 1 base and J by 0 bases; unmatched bases: 6. CDR1 is MGHRA and CDR2 is YSYEKL in the germline V gene. The CDR3 spells CASSQALAGGISSYNEQFF. The CDR3 DNA reads as TGCGCCAGCAGCCAAGCACTAGCGGGGGGGATAAGCTCCTACAATGAGCAGTTCTTC.

This clonotype was recorded at least ten times. The chain combines TRBV20-1 with TRBJ2-7; a weak D match, TRBD1 (5 bases). The ends were cut back, 1 base at V and 0 bases at J, with 7 bases in the middle. CDR3 length: 13 amino acids. Germline values: CDR1 DFQATT, CDR2 SNEGSKA (reference sequence). Written as DNA, the CDR3 is TGCAGTGCTAGAGGACAGCTCTCCTACGAGCAGTACTTC. It yields the protein CSARGQLSYEQYF.